A selection of T cell receptor beta chains follows, all from one sample in a study of shared clonotypes between healthy human individuals. TCRdb's table, derived via immunoSEQ multiplex PCR, lists solely in-frame clones and lacks some. The sample shows 500,000 to 650,000 clones, around 76% of them seen only once. Material for sequencing was PBMCs. The receptors come from a woman aged 40-49 years in good health. Some clones in this sample may be carry-over from other donors' samples. Each CDR3 is given with its conserved first and last residue. Each record gives: J gene, D gene, V gene, clone size, CDR3 protein, CDR3 DNA. The D gene is left open where the match is weak. Size values are once, few and many counts, or a class for expanded clones, and some rows have none.

TRBJ2-3 | TRBD2 | TRBV2 | NA | CASSPLAGRLDTQYF | TGTGCCAGCAGTCCACTAGCGGGGAGACTGGATACGCAGTATTTT
TRBJ2-3 | NA | TRBV29-1 | NA | CSVHGFTDTQYF | TGCAGCGTTCATGGGTTCACAGATACGCAGTATTTT
TRBJ1-2 | NA | TRBV4-1 | NA | CASSQERPGDYGYTF | TGCGCCAGCAGCCAAGAAAGACCAGGTGATTATGGCTACACCTTC
TRBJ2-1 | NA | TRBV18 | few | CASSPGTSNNEQFF | TGTGCCAGCTCACCGGGAACTAGCAACAATGAGCAGTTCTTC
TRBJ2-1 | TRBD2 | TRBV2 | NA | CASSEDSGGDNEQFF | TGTGCCAGCAGTGAGGATAGCGGGGGGGACAATGAGCAGTTCTTC
TRBJ2-2 | TRBD2 | TRBV5-4 | NA | CASSTSGRGTGELFF | TGTGCCAGCAGCACGAGCGGGAGAGGGACCGGGGAGCTGTTTTTT
TRBJ2-7 | NA | TRBV7-2 | NA | CASSLAGPTYEQYF | TGTGCCAGCAGCTTAGCAGGACCCACCTACGAGCAGTACTTC
TRBJ1-4 | NA | TRBV11-2 | NA | CASSLDRGGNEKLFF | TGTGCCAGCAGCTTAGATCGGGGGGGTAATGAAAAACTGTTTTTT
TRBJ2-7 | TRBD2 | TRBV2 | NA | CASSETSGIYEQYF | TGTGCCAGCAGTGAAACTAGCGGGATCTACGAGCAGTACTTC
TRBJ1-5 | NA | TRBV18 | NA | CASSRGGSNQPQHF | TGTGCCAGCTCACGGGGGGGGAGCAATCAGCCCCAGCATTTT
TRBJ1-5 | NA | TRBV28 | few | CASSGYSNQPQHF | TGTGCCAGCTCAGGGTATAGCAATCAGCCCCAGCATTTT
TRBJ1-4 | NA | TRBV19 | few | CASSTAGSNEKLFF | TGTGCCAGTAGTACGGCAGGGTCTAATGAAAAACTGTTTTTT
TRBJ1-4 | NA | TRBV6-1 | NA | CASSLQGLNEKLFF | TGTGCCAGCAGCCTCCAGGGGCTGAATGAAAAACTGTTTTTT
TRBJ1-5 | NA | TRBV15 | many | CATSSDLRVGNQPQHF | TGTGCCACCAGCAGCGATCTAAGGGTTGGCAATCAGCCCCAGCATTTT
TRBJ2-6 | TRBD1 | TRBV5-1 | NA | CASSLGQGAGANVLTF | TGCGCCAGCAGCTTGGGACAGGGGGCTGGGGCCAACGTCCTGACTTTC
TRBJ1-3 | NA | TRBV19 | NA | CASSIATAGNTIYF | TGTGCCAGTAGTATAGCCACGGCTGGAAACACCATATATTTT
TRBJ2-1 | NA | TRBV5-4 | NA | CASSLQVAYNEQFF | TGTGCCAGCAGCTTGCAAGTGGCATACAATGAGCAGTTCTTC
TRBJ2-5 | NA | TRBV28 | NA | CASSFVGGRETQYF | TGTGCCAGCAGTTTTGTAGGGGGACGGGAGACCCAGTACTTC
TRBJ2-3 | TRBD1 | TRBV2 | few | CASSEVTGGTQYF | TGTGCCAGCAGTGAAGTAACAGGGGGTACGCAGTATTTT
TRBJ1-1 | TRBD1 | TRBV28 | NA | CASRRDRANTEAFF | TGTGCCAGCAGGAGGGACAGGGCGAACACTGAAGCTTTCTTT
TRBJ2-1 | NA | TRBV18 | many | CASSRGTLGNEQFF | TGTGCCAGCTCACGTGGGACCCTGGGGAATGAGCAGTTCTTC
TRBJ2-1 | TRBD2 | TRBV5-1 | NA | CASSTALADHEQFF | TGCGCCAGCAGCACAGCCCTAGCGGATCATGAGCAGTTCTTC
TRBJ2-7 | NA | TRBV15 | NA | CATSREVQGSSYEQYF | TGTGCCACCAGCAGAGAGGTCCAGGGTAGCTCCTACGAGCAGTACTTC
TRBJ1-4 | TRBD1 | TRBV2 | NA | CASSDMGQGVKLFF | TGTGCCAGCAGTGATATGGGGCAGGGGGTGAAACTGTTTTTT
TRBJ2-2 | NA | TRBV6-5 | NA | CASSSRNTGELFF | TGTGCCAGCAGTTCAAGGAACACCGGGGAGCTGTTTTTT
TRBJ2-1 | NA | TRBV7-6 | many | CASSPFFAGAYNEQFF | TGTGCCAGCAGCCCCTTCTTCGCGGGCGCTTACAATGAGCAGTTCTTC
TRBJ2-7 | NA | TRBV5-4 | once | CASSLDLAYEQYF | TGTGCCAGCAGCTTGGATTTAGCCTACGAGCAGTACTTC
TRBJ2-7 | TRBD1 | TRBV2 | NA | CASIPGQADTYEQYF | TGTGCCAGCATCCCGGGACAGGCCGACACCTACGAGCAGTACTTC
TRBJ2-7 | NA | TRBV6-6 | once | CASSALDYEQYF | TGTGCCAGCAGCGCCCTAGATTACGAGCAGTACTTC
TRBJ2-6 | NA | TRBV5-4 | NA | CASSNRGGANVLTF | TGTGCCAGCAGCAACCGTGGGGGGGCCAACGTCCTGACTTTC
TRBJ2-7 | NA | TRBV28 | NA | CASSSLGPASYEQYF | TGTGCCAGCAGTTCCCTCGGACCCGCCTCGTACGAGCAGTACTTC
TRBJ2-3 | TRBD2 | TRBV12-5 | NA | CASGGAGGTDTQYF | TGTGCTAGTGGTGGAGCGGGAGGCACAGATACGCAGTATTTT
TRBJ1-1 | NA | TRBV5-4 | NA | CASSSPRSEAFF | TGTGCCAGCAGCTCCCCCCGCTCTGAAGCTTTCTTT
TRBJ2-7 | NA | TRBV30 | NA | CAWEVGTYEQYF | TGTGCCTGGGAAGTGGGAACCTACGAGCAGTACTTC
TRBJ2-1 | TRBD1 | TRBV28 | NA | CASRRQGVSYNEQFF | TGTGCCAGCAGGCGCCAGGGGGTTTCCTACAATGAGCAGTTCTTC
TRBJ2-7 | TRBD1 | TRBV5-1 | few | CASSPAGTAYEQYF | TGCGCCAGCAGCCCTGCCGGGACAGCCTACGAGCAGTACTTC
TRBJ1-4 | TRBD1 | TRBV10-3 | few | CATGPQGAGEKLFF | TGTGCCACCGGACCCCAGGGGGCGGGGGAAAAACTGTTTTTT
TRBJ2-7 | TRBD2 | TRBV5-1 | NA | CASSLGTSGSMTYEQYF | TGCGCCAGCAGCTTGGGGACTAGCGGTTCTATGACCTACGAGCAGTACTTC
TRBJ2-5 | TRBD2 | TRBV5-4 | NA | CASTLTGGETQYF | TGTGCCAGCACCCTGACGGGAGGCGAGACCCAGTACTTC
TRBJ2-7 | TRBD1 | TRBV9 | NA | CASSVVRDRDYEQYF | TGTGCCAGCAGCGTAGTCCGAGACAGGGACTACGAGCAGTACTTC
TRBJ1-2 | NA | TRBV6-5 | NA | CASSGMRYGYTF | TGTGCCAGCAGTGGTATGCGGTACGGCTACACCTTC
TRBJ2-2 | NA | TRBV7-6 | once | CASSLAGTIATGELFF | TGTGCCAGCAGCTTAGCCGGGACAATCGCCACCGGGGAGCTGTTTTTT
TRBJ1-3 | TRBD1 | TRBV6-6 | NA | CASSYSAGTGGNTIYF | TGTGCCAGCAGTTATTCCGCCGGGACAGGTGGAAACACCATATATTTT
TRBJ2-1 | NA | TRBV30 | once | CAWRGSAAYNEQFF | TGTGCCTGGAGAGGTAGCGCCGCCTACAATGAGCAGTTCTTC
TRBJ2-7 | TRBD2 | TRBV7-2 | NA | CASRPGTSNEQYF | TGTGCCAGCAGACCCGGGACTAGTAACGAGCAGTACTTC
TRBJ2-7 | NA | TRBV29-1 | NA | CSVVDRSYEQYF | TGCAGCGTTGTGGACAGATCTTACGAGCAGTACTTC
TRBJ2-5 | TRBD2 | TRBV5-1 | once | CASSRGTTQETQYF | TGCGCCAGCAGCCGCGGGACTACACAAGAGACCCAGTACTTC